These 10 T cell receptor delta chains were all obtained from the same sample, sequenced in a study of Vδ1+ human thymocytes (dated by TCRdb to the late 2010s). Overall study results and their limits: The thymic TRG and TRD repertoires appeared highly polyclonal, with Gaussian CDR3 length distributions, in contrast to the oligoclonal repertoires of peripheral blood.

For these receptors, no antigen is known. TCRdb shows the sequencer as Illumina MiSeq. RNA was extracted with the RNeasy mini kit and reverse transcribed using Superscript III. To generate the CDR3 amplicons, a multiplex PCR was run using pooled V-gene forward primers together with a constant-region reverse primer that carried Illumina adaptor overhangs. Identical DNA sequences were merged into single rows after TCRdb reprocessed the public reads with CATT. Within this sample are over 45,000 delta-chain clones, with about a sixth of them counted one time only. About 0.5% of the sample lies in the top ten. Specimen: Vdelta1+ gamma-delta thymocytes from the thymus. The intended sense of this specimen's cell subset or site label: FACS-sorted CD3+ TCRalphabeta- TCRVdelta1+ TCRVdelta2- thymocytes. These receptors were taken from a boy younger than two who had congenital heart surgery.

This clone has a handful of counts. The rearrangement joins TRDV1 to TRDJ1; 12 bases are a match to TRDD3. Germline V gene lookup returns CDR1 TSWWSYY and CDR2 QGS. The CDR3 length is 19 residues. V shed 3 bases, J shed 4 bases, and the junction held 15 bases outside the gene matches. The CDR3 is CALGEPVVLGDTFYDKLIF. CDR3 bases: TGTGCTCTTGGGGAGCCCGTGGTACTGGGGGATACTTTCTACGATAAACTCATCTTT.

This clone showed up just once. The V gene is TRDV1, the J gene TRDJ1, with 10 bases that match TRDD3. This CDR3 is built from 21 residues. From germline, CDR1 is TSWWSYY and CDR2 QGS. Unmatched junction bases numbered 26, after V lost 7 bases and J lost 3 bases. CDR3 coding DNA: TGTGCTCTTGACCTACAACTCGGGGCTCCCCGTACTGGGGGATTTTCCGATAAACTCATCTTT. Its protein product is CALDLQLGAPRTGGFSDKLIF.

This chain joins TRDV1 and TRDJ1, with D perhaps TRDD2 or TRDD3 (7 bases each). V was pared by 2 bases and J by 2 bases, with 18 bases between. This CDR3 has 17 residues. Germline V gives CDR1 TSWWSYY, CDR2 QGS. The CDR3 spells CALGEFLLGIATDKLIF. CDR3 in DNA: TGTGCTCTTGGGGAATTCCTACTGGGGATTGCTACCGATAAACTCATCTTT.

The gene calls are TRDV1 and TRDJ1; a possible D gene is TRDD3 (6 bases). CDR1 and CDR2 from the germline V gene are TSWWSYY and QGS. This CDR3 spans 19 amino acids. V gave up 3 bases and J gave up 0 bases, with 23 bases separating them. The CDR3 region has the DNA TGTGCTCTTGGGGATGGACCTACCCGACTGGGATCGTACACCGATAAACTCATCTTT. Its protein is CALGDGPTRLGSYTDKLIF.

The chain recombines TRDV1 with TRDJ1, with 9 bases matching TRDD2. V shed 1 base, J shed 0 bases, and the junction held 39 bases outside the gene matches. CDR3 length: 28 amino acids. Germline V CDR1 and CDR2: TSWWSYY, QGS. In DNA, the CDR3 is TGTGCTCTTGGGGAACGTCCTCACGGCCACATCCGACGCCTTCCTACTGGACGGGCACCTAAGTACACCGATAAACTCATCTTT. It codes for CALGERPHGHIRRLPTGRAPKYTDKLIF.

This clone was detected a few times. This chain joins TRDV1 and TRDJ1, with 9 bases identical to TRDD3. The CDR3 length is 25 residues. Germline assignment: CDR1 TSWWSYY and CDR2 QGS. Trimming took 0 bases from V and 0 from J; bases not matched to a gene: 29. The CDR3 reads CALGELQRALSGDTTRTRYTDKLIF. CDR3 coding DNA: TGTGCTCTTGGGGAACTCCAGCGCGCGTTGAGCGGGGATACGACGAGGACACGTTACACCGATAAACTCATCTTT.

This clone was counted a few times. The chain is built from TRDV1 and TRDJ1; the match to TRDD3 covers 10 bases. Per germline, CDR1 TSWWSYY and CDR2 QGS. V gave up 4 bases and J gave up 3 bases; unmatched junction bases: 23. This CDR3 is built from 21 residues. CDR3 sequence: CALGGDHQLRWGIPYPDKLIF. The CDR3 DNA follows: TGTGCTCTTGGGGGTGACCACCAATTACGTTGGGGGATACCGTACCCCGATAAACTCATCTTT.

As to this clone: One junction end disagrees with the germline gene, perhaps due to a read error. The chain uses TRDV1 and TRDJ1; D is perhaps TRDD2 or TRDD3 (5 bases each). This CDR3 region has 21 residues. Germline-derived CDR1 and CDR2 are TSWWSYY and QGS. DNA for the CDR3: TGTGCTCTTAGGGAACTTACCCCCTACGAGTTACTGGCTCAGAATACCGATAAACTCATCTTT. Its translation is CALRELTPYELLAQNTDKLIF.

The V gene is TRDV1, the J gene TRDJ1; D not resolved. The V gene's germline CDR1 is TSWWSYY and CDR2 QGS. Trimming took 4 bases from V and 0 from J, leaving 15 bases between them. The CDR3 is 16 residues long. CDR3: CALGVPQTLYTDKLIF. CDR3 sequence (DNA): TGTGCTCTTGGGGTCCCTCAAACCTTGTACACCGATAAACTCATCTTT.

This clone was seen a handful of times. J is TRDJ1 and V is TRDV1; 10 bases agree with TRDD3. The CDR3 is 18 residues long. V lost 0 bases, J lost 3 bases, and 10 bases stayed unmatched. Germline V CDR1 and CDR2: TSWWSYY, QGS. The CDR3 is CALGELNEYWGIADKLIF. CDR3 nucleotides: TGTGCTCTTGGGGAACTAAACGAGTACTGGGGGATTGCCGATAAACTCATCTTT.